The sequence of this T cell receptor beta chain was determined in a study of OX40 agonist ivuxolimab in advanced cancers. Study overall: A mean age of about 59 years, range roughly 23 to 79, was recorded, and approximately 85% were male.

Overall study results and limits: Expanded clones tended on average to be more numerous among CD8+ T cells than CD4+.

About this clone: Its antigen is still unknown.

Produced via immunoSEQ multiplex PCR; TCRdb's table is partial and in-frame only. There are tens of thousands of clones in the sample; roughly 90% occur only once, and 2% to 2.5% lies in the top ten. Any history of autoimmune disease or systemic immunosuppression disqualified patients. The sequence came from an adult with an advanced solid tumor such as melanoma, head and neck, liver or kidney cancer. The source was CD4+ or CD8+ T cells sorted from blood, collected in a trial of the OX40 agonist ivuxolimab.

The CDR3 sequence: CATSRDRGVQETQYF. The CDR3 nucleotides read TGTGCCACCAGCAGGGACAGGGGAGTCCAAGAGACCCAGTACTTC. This chain uses TRBV15 with TRBJ2-5, with 9 bases matching TRBD1. Unmatched junction bases numbered 3, after V lost 3 bases and J lost 1 base. CDR1 is LNHNV, CDR2 YYDKDF, per germline (reference sequence). The CDR3 is 15 residues long.